This record covers a single T cell receptor (beta chain). What it recognizes is unknown. The CDR3 consists of 14 residues. Germline CDR1 reads SGHRS; CDR2 reads YFSETQ. V shed 4 bases, J shed 5 bases, and the junction held 6 bases outside the gene matches. The time point denotes: blood 2 weeks post-SBRT. Documented treatment: 15 Gy SBRT to primary tumor, nephrectomy 4 weeks later. Serial blood draws occurred at baseline and 2 and 4 weeks post-SBRT. The tumor was a clear cell renal cell carcinoma. Profiling relied on immunoSEQ multiplex PCR, and the TCRdb table lists in-frame clones only, not all of them. Among around 60,000 clones listed, around 77% were seen once. The sample comes from a study of radiation and T cells in renal cell carcinoma. Regarding the study as a whole: From baseline, blood top tumor clonotypes peaked at 2 weeks post-radiation.

The receptor was isolated from a man in his 60s with renal cell carcinoma. This specimen was blood, taken from a patient whose treatment included radiotherapy and nephrectomy. The gene calls are TRBV5-1 and TRBJ2-5, with TRBD1 matching over 9 bases. The CDR3 here is CASSGNTGGETQYF. For the CDR3, the DNA is TGCGCCAGCAGCGGCAACACAGGGGGCGAGACCCAGTACTTC.